The T cell receptor (beta chain) described here comes from a study of CD8 T cells in ankylosing spondylitis. Broader study findings: Clones that were linked to disease were CD8+ and were relatively rare in peripheral blood. It appeared that ankylosing spondylitis blood was characterized by a TCR beta motif of 8 or 9 highly homologous variants.

One entry per CDR3 protein, called by TCRdb with MiXCR from the 5' RACE reads. Of around 150,000 distinct CDR3 sequences listed, around a tenth are singletons. The CDR3 spans 13 residues. V dropped 2 bases and J dropped 1 base, with 5 bases sitting between them. This clonotype was seen at least ten times. Its antigen remains unidentified. The clonotype comes from a male donor with ankylosing spondylitis or in good health (not recorded which). The sample taken for sequencing was blood, either unsorted or a sorted T cell fraction (not recorded which). The gene calls are TRBV12-3 or TRBV12-4 and TRBJ1-1, with D uncertain. Here the CDR3 reads CASSLKGNTEAFF. In nucleotides, the CDR3 is TGTGCCAGCAGTTTAAAGGGGAACACTGAAGCTTTCTTT.